What follows are 18 T cell receptor beta chains derived from one specimen sequenced in a study of blood T cell repertoires in COVID-19. Only in-frame clones appear in the TCRdb table, and some are missing; sequencing was by immunoSEQ multiplex PCR. Of roughly 300,000 clones detected, more than 70% appear once; the ten largest clones hold about 1.2%. Specimen: peripheral blood. These receptors were taken from a woman in her forties or fifties with acute or convalescent COVID-19.

The chain couples TRBV27 to TRBJ2-1; 7 bases align to TRBD1. V shed 6 bases and J 5 bases; nucleotides not matched to a gene: 7. The germline V gene has CDR1 MNHEY and CDR2 SMNVEV (reference sequence). This CDR3 is 14 amino acids long. The CDR3 spells CASSPGTANNEQFF. The CDR3 DNA reads TGTGCCAGCAGCCCCGGGACAGCCAACAATGAGCAGTTCTTC.

V is TRBV19 and J is TRBJ2-1; 11 bases fit TRBD1. Germline values: CDR1 LNHDA, CDR2 SQIVND (reference sequence). The CDR3 contains 16 residues. The J segment lost 7 bases and the V segment lost 5 bases, leaving 10 bases of the junction unmatched. CDR3 amino acids: CASSGAPGQGENEQFF. Here the CDR3 DNA reads TGTGCCAGTAGTGGGGCCCCGGGACAGGGGGAAAATGAGCAGTTCTTC.

This chain connects TRBV19 to TRBJ2-2; no definite D call. This CDR3 contains 14 residues. The V end lost 2 bases, the J end lost 4 bases, and 8 bases lay between the germline ends. Germline V gene data show CDR1 as LNHDA and CDR2 as SQIVND (reference sequence). In DNA form, the CDR3 reads TGTGCCAGTAGTATAACCCGGTCCACCGGGGAGCTGTTTTTT. Translation: CASSITRSTGELFF.

This clone was detected once. The rearrangement links TRBV29-1 to TRBJ1-1; D is possibly TRBD1 (6 bases). V was clipped by 7 bases and J by 4 bases, with 13 bases between them. The CDR3 has 12 amino acids. Germline loops: CDR1 SQVTM, CDR2 ANQGSEA. This CDR3 is CSGGASLTEAFF. Written as DNA, the CDR3 is TGCAGCGGGGGGGCTTCGCTCACTGAAGCTTTCTTT.

J is TRBJ2-7 and V is TRBV24-1; 8 nucleotides match TRBD1. The CDR3 contains 11 residues. CDR1 is KGHDR and CDR2 is SFDVKD in the germline V gene. CDR3 residues: CATSEQGVLGV. In DNA form, the CDR3 reads TGTGCCACCAGTGAACAGGGGGTCTTAGGCGTC.

A few counts support this clone. The rearrangement uses TRBV7-6 and TRBJ2-2; 9 positions agree with TRBD2. CDR3 length: 16 residues. J lost 7 bases, V lost 1 base, and 7 bases had no gene match. Germline V gene lookup returns CDR1 SGHVS and CDR2 FNYEAQ. The CDR3 DNA follows: TGTGCCAGCAGCTTAGTTTCGGCGGGGGGGATCGGGGAGCTGTTTTTT. Translation gives CASSLVSAGGIGELFF.

CDR3 nucleotides: TGTGCCAGCAGCTTATCGGGGGATGCCAATCAGCCCCAGCATTTT. Amino acids: CASSLSGDANQPQHF. The rearrangement uses TRBV11-1 and TRBJ1-5, with D tentatively TRBD1 (5 bases). CDR1 SGHAT and CDR2 FQDESV come from the germline V gene (reference sequence). The V end lost 2 bases, the J end lost 3 bases, and 11 bases lay between the germline ends. The CDR3 has 15 amino acids.

The chain couples TRBV28 to TRBJ1-4; no reliable D call. Trimming cost V 3 bases and J 8 bases, with 7 bases left between them. The CDR3 has 12 residues. CDR1 and CDR2 from the germline V gene are MDHEN and SYDVKM. The CDR3 DNA sequence: TGTGCCAGCAGTTTCGGAGGGGAAAAACTGTTTTTT. Its protein is CASSFGGEKLFF.

This clone was seen a single time. V gene TRBV7-9 combines with J gene TRBJ2-1; D ambiguous. Between the trimmed V and J ends, which lost 5 bases and 3 bases, there was a span of 11 bases. Germline V gene data show CDR1 as SEHNR and CDR2 as FQNEAQ (reference sequence). The CDR3 has 14 amino acids. CDR3 protein: CASSPETFYNEQFF. CDR3 DNA sequence: TGTGCCAGCAGCCCGGAGACTTTCTACAATGAGCAGTTCTTC.

This chain joins TRBV19 and TRBJ1-5; D gene ambiguous. V dropped 3 bases and J dropped 6 bases, with 12 bases sitting between them. The CDR3 covers 14 residues. Germline CDR1 is LNHDA and CDR2 is SQIVND (reference sequence). CDR3 residues: CASSMAFEGQPQHF. The DNA for the CDR3 is TGTGCCAGTAGTATGGCATTCGAGGGTCAGCCCCAGCATTTT.

The genes are TRBV3-1 (or the pseudogene TRBV3-2) and TRBJ1-6; no definite D call. Germline V gives CDR1 LGHDT, CDR2 YNNKEL (reference sequence). The CDR3 totals 14 residues. V dropped 0 bases and J dropped 6 bases, with 6 bases sitting between them. The CDR3 sequence is CASSQDRFNSPLHF. The CDR3 nucleotides are TGTGCCAGCAGCCAAGATCGGTTTAATTCACCCCTCCACTTT.

The rearrangement uses TRBV7-2 and TRBJ2-7; D call uncertain. The CDR3 loop spans 16 amino acids. Between the trimmed V and J ends, which lost 5 bases and 0 bases, there was a span of 17 bases. Germline CDR1 reads SGHTA; CDR2 reads FQGNSA. The CDR3 protein is CASSPTQASSSYEQYF. DNA for the CDR3: TGTGCCAGCAGCCCAACTCAGGCGTCAAGCTCCTACGAGCAGTACTTC.

The V call is TRBV10-3, the J call TRBJ2-3; 9 bases map to TRBD1. The CDR3 consists of 15 residues. Losses at the gene ends were 4 bases for V and 5 bases for J; bases not matched to a gene: 7. The V gene's germline CDR1 is ENHRY and CDR2 SYGVKD. The CDR3 region is CAISGTGVDRDTQYF. CDR3 DNA sequence: TGTGCCATCAGTGGGACAGGGGTTGACAGAGATACGCAGTATTTT.

As regards this clone: Other DNA sequences from this sample encode an identical CDR3 as well. V gene TRBV2 combines with J gene TRBJ2-2; the D gene is possibly TRBD2 (6 bases). Germline assignment: CDR1 SNHLY and CDR2 FYNNEI. CDR3 length: 12 residues. The germline V and J ends were trimmed by 7 bases and 3 bases, with 6 bases remaining between them. CDR3 DNA sequence: TGTGCCAGCACGGGGGACACCGGGGAGCTGTTTTTT. Its translation is CASTGDTGELFF.

Details on this clone: An end of the junction differs from the germline gene, which may be a read error. This chain links TRBV13 with TRBJ1-5; 7 nucleotides line up with TRBD1. CDR1 and CDR2 (germline): PRHDT, FYEKMQ (reference sequence). The CDR3 consists of 13 residues. The CDR3 protein is CASSLGGRQPQHF. CDR3 nucleotide sequence: TGTGCCAGCAGCCTAGGGGGCAGGCAGCCCCAGCATTTT.

The chain links TRBV9 to TRBJ2-2, with D unclear. Germline CDR1 and CDR2: SGDLS and YYNGEE. The germline V and J ends were trimmed by 0 bases and 3 bases, with 6 bases remaining between them. The CDR3 covers 14 residues. CDR3 DNA sequence: TGTGCCAGCAGCGTAGCCCGGGACACCGGGGAGCTGTTTTTT. It yields the protein CASSVARDTGELFF. Supplemented by reference TRBV9 and TRBJ2-2, the full variable domain reads DSGVTQTPKHLITATGQRVTLRCSPRSGDLSVYWYQQSLDQGLQFLIQYYNGEERAKGNILERFSAQQFPDLHSELNLSSLELGDSALYFCASSVARDTGELFFGEGSRLTVL.

The chain combines TRBV2 with TRBJ1-4, with unresolved D. V lost 1 base and J lost 8, with 5 bases in between. The CDR3 is 12 amino acids. Germline values: CDR1 SNHLY, CDR2 FYNNEI. The CDR3 nucleotides are TGTGCCAGCAGTGAAGGGAGGGAAAAACTGTTTTTT. Amino acid sequence: CASSEGREKLFF.

The V gene is TRBV7-2, the J gene TRBJ1-1; the match to TRBD1 covers 11 bases. The V gene's germline CDR1 is SGHTA and CDR2 FQGNSA. V lost 3 bases and J lost 5; bases outside the gene matches: 2. The CDR3 covers 14 residues. In DNA form, the CDR3 reads TGTGCCAGCAGCTTGGACAGGGGGCTAACTGAAGCTTTCTTT. Translating it yields CASSLDRGLTEAFF.